This T cell receptor (beta chain) was sequenced during a study of shared clonotypes between healthy human individuals. This clone was observed at least ten times. This CDR3 comprises 13 residues. V was clipped by 4 bases and J by 0 bases, with 6 bases between them. Germline CDR1 is KGHSH and CDR2 is LQKENI. CD45RA+ naive and CD45RA-negative memory subsets were separated from CD4+ cells. TCRdb's table, derived via immunoSEQ multiplex PCR, lists solely in-frame clones and lacks some. The sample lists some 2 million clones, 85% to 95% occurring once. This clonotype was obtained from a man aged 18 to 30 in good health. Input material: naive CD4+ T cells sorted from blood. The sample's subset: CD45RA+ positively selected. The genes are TRBV18 and TRBJ1-1; D uncertain. The CDR3 DNA reads TGTGCCAGCTCACGGGATTTGAACACTGAAGCTTTCTTT. It translates to CASSRDLNTEAFF.